This T cell receptor (beta chain) is from a study of blood T cell repertoires in COVID-19. V gave up 6 bases and J gave up 5 bases, with 14 bases separating them. CDR1 MNHNY and CDR2 SVGAGI come from the germline V gene (reference sequence). The CDR3 has 14 amino acids. In the source study's methods: Estimated nucleated cell counts came from reference gene primer amplification. TCRdb's copy holds only in-frame clones and misses some; the assay was immunoSEQ multiplex PCR. V, J and clone size were drawn from that table, and D and trimming were deduced from the DNA. The table shows 150,000 or so clones, with about 79% occurring only once.

The sequencing sample was made of peripheral blood. This chain joins TRBV6-6 and TRBJ2-1, with TRBD2 as a possible D gene (6 bases). This receptor was identified in a woman older than 75 with acute or convalescent COVID-19. This CDR3 is CASSPRTSNNEQFF. CDR3 in DNA: TGTGCCAGCAGCCCCCGAACTAGCAACAATGAGCAGTTCTTC.